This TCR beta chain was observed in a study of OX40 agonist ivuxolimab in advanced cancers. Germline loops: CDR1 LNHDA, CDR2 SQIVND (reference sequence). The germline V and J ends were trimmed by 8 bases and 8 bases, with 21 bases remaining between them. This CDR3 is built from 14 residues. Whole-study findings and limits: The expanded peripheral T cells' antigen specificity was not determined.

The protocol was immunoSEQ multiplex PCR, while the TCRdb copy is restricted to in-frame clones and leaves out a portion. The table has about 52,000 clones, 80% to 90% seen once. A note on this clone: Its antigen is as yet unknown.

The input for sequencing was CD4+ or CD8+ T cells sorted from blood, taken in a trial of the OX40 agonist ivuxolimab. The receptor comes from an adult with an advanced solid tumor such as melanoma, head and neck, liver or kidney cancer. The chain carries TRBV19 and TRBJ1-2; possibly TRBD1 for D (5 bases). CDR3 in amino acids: CASEIESGRGGYTF. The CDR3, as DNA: TGTGCCAGTGAAATTGAGTCAGGGAGAGGGGGCTACACCTTC.